The T cell receptor (beta chain) described here comes from a study of OX40 agonist ivuxolimab in advanced cancers. Looking at the study overall: Three individuals attained partial responses, comprising one hepatocellular carcinoma case and two cutaneous melanoma cases.

Data came from immunoSEQ multiplex PCR; TCRdb stores just in-frame clones and leaves some out. The data show 50,000 to 70,000 clones, 70% to 90% seen once. The CDR3 runs to 13 residues. The germline V gene has CDR1 SGHDT and CDR2 YYEEEE. V was cut by 4 bases and J by 7 bases, with 12 bases left in between. Autoimmune disease history or systemic immunosuppression disqualified patients. Blood samples were obtained at baseline, cycle 4 day 1, and cycle 7 day 1. This sequence originates from an adult with an advanced solid tumor such as melanoma, head and neck, liver or kidney cancer. This sequence joins TRBV5-6 and TRBJ1-5, with unresolved D. Material: CD4+ or CD8+ T cells sorted from blood, obtained in a trial of the OX40 agonist ivuxolimab. CDR3 in amino acids: CASSQDGRQPQHF. CDR3 nucleotides: TGTGCCAGCAGCCAGGACGGCCGACAGCCCCAGCATTTT.